Considering frequency, the clone carrying this T cell receptor (beta chain) is medium-sized (0.01 to 0.1%). Its antigen is still unknown. This sample is part of a study of CD8 T cells in cerebrospinal fluid in Alzheimer's disease. Study observations and caveats: EBV-specific clones were neither the most expanded nor enriched in Alzheimer's patients.

CSF cells were profiled by 10X single-cell V(D)J and 5' expression. TCRdb derives one entry per CDR3 protein from the 10x single-cell sequencing reads, leaving out DNA. Listed are approximately 1,200 distinct CDR3 sequences; roughly 7.3% falls within the top ten. The CDR3 length is 17 residues. Germline V gives CDR1 SGDLS, CDR2 YYNGEE. This TCR was sampled from a human donor in good health. The sequenced sample consisted of cerebrospinal fluid. V is TRBV9 and J is TRBJ1-3; lacking DNA, the TRBD1 call made by TCRdb goes unchecked. CDR3 in amino acids: CASSETAGTGSGNTIYF.